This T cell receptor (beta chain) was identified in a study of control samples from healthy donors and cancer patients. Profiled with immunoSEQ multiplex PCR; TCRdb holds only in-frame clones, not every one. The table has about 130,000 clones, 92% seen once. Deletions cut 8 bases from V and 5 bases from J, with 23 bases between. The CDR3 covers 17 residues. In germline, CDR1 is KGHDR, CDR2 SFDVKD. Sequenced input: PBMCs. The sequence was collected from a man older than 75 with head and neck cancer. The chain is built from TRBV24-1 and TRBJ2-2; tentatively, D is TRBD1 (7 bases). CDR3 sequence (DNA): TGTGCCACCATTCCAGCTCGGGAGACAGGGCGAACCGGGGAGCTGTTTTTT. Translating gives CATIPARETGRTGELFF.